The 16 T cell receptor beta chains in this list originate from one sample, sequenced in a study of regulatory and conventional T cells in RAG deficiency. The sorted regulatory T cells were CD4+, CD25-high and CD127-low, with genomic DNA sequenced. The data were produced by immunoSEQ multiplex PCR, yet TCRdb's version contains in-frame clones alone and is incomplete. The table has roughly 20,000 clones, approximately 90% seen once. This sample was shared with a second study, whose subject was regulatory T cells. This second report adds: Amplification used 52 TRBV primers and 13 TRBJ primers.

The sequencing input was Tregs sorted from blood. Receptors originate from a human donor in good health.

The V gene is TRBV28, the J gene TRBJ1-2; a weak D match, TRBD1 (5 bases). Deletions cut 3 bases from V and 3 bases from J, with 11 bases between. Per germline, CDR1 MDHEN and CDR2 SYDVKM. This CDR3 region has 14 residues. CDR3 in DNA: TGTGCCAGCAGTTTGCAGGGAGGCTACTATGGCTACACCTTC. Its protein is CASSLQGGYYGYTF.

The chain links TRBV9 to TRBJ2-5, with D tentatively TRBD1 (5 bases). This CDR3 region has 14 residues. Germline loops: CDR1 SGDLS, CDR2 YYNGEE. V lost 0 bases and J 1 base, leaving 7 bases between the germline ends. The CDR3 protein is CASSVGGAQETQYF. CDR3 sequence (DNA): TGTGCCAGCAGCGTAGGGGGCGCCCAAGAGACCCAGTACTTC.

The chain carries TRBV11-3 and TRBJ2-1; 16 nucleotides agree with TRBD2. This CDR3 region has 19 residues. Germline CDR1 is SGHNT and CDR2 is YENEEA. J gave up 11 bases and V 0 bases, and 13 bases lay outside the gene matches. The CDR3 protein is CASSLDGTSGGAWGTKQFF. In DNA form, the CDR3 reads TGTGCCAGCAGCTTAGACGGGACTAGCGGGGGGGCCTGGGGCACAAAGCAGTTCTTC.

The V and J genes are TRBV5-6 and TRBJ2-1, with D perhaps matching TRBD1 or TRBD2 (5 bases each). V was trimmed by 4 bases and J by 8 bases, leaving 13 bases between them. Germline V lookup: CDR1 SGHDT, CDR2 YYEEEE. CDR3 size: 13 residues. The CDR3 loop is CASSHMRGHEQFF. CDR3 in DNA: TGTGCCAGCAGCCACATGAGGGGACATGAGCAGTTCTTC.

This chain uses TRBV5-1 with TRBJ2-2; 7 bases line up with TRBD2. The CDR3 spans 16 residues. After removal of 4 bases from V and 0 bases from J, the junction contained 6 bases not matched to a gene. The germline V gene has CDR1 SGHRS and CDR2 YFSETQ. CDR3 residues: CASSGWGLSNTGELFF. CDR3 bases: TGCGCCAGCAGCGGATGGGGACTATCGAACACCGGGGAGCTGTTTTTT.

The V and J genes are TRBV9 and TRBJ2-1; D gene unclear. Germline assignment: CDR1 SGDLS and CDR2 YYNGEE. V lost 3 bases to trimming and J lost 2 bases, with 15 bases between them. CDR3 length: 16 residues. This CDR3 is CASSETPDVTYNEQFF. The CDR3 DNA is TGTGCCAGCAGCGAGACTCCGGACGTAACCTACAATGAGCAGTTCTTC.

This chain links TRBV2 with TRBJ2-6; 8 positions match TRBD1. Germline V lookup: CDR1 SNHLY, CDR2 FYNNEI. The CDR3 has 16 residues. V shed 8 bases, J shed 0 bases, and the junction held 6 bases outside the gene matches. The CDR3 is CASAGQGISGANVLTF. DNA of the CDR3: TGTGCCAGCGCCGGACAGGGTATCTCTGGGGCCAACGTCCTGACTTTC.

This sequence joins TRBV29-1 and TRBJ2-7; 9 positions match TRBD1. There are 13 residues in the CDR3. After removal of 7 bases from V and 5 bases from J, the junction contained 9 bases not matched to a gene. Germline V CDR1 and CDR2: SQVTM, ANQGSEA. This CDR3 reads CSAPGQGNDEQYF. The CDR3 region has the DNA TGCAGCGCCCCGGGACAGGGTAACGACGAGCAGTACTTC.

The genes are TRBV27 and TRBJ1-2, with D hard to call. Trimming took off 5 bases at V and 1 base at J, with 14 bases between the two ends. The CDR3 consists of 15 residues. Germline V lookup: CDR1 MNHEY, CDR2 SMNVEV (reference sequence). The chain's CDR3 is CASSSKANINYGYTF. In DNA form, the CDR3 reads TGTGCCAGCAGTAGCAAGGCTAACATTAACTATGGCTACACCTTC.

This clone has a single count. The chain carries TRBV9 and TRBJ1-2; TRBD1 agrees at 7 bases. Trimming took 1 base from V and 3 from J; bases not matched to a gene: 0. This CDR3 has 13 amino acids. Germline V CDR1 and CDR2: SGDLS, YYNGEE. CDR3 loop: CASSVQGDYGYTF. Here the CDR3 DNA reads TGTGCCAGCAGCGTACAGGGGGACTATGGCTACACCTTC. The full variable domain, in which reference TRBV9 and TRBJ1-2 provide the parts outside the CDR3, is DSGVTQTPKHLITATGQRVTLRCSPRSGDLSVYWYQQSLDQGLQFLIQYYNGEERAKGNILERFSAQQFPDLHSELNLSSLELGDSALYFCASSVQGDYGYTFGSGTRLTVV.

The chain carries TRBV11-2 and TRBJ2-1; D is unclear. In germline, CDR1 is SGHAT, CDR2 FQNNGV. The CDR3 is 15 amino acids. The V and J ends lost 0 bases and 4 bases respectively, with 10 bases between them. The CDR3 spells CASSLELQAYNEQFF. The CDR3 coding sequence is TGTGCCAGCAGCTTAGAGTTGCAGGCTTACAATGAGCAGTTCTTC.

The chain uses TRBV5-1 and TRBJ2-2; tentative D call: TRBD2 (5 bases). Germline CDR1 SGHRS, CDR2 YFSETQ. The CDR3 runs 15 residues. The V gene lost 0 bases and the J gene lost 5 bases, with 11 bases spanning the gap. CDR3 nucleotides: TGCGCCAGCAGCTTGGGCCTTGAGGGAACCGGGGAGCTGTTTTTT. Translated, it gives CASSLGLEGTGELFF.

The CDR3, as DNA: TGTGCCAGCAGCTCAGGGGGCGCAGCTGGAAACACCATATATTTT. The encoded protein is CASSSGGAAGNTIYF. The V call is TRBV4-2, the J call TRBJ1-3, with 8 bases matching TRBD1. The CDR3 contains 15 residues. Germline values: CDR1 LGHNA, CDR2 YNFKEQ. J was trimmed by 2 bases and V by 5 bases; bases with no gene match: 5.

The V call is TRBV27, the J call TRBJ1-2; no firm D call. The CDR3 totals 14 residues. With 5 bases removed from V and 4 bases from J, the gap between germline ends came to 14 bases. The germline gives CDR1 MNHEY, CDR2 SMNVEV (reference sequence). Here the CDR3 reads CASSPRNLAYGYTF. The CDR3 DNA reads as TGTGCCAGCAGTCCGCGGAATCTAGCCTATGGCTACACCTTC.

The CDR3 loop is CAWSVRPLAGLISYEQYF. CDR3 nucleotide sequence: TGTGCCTGGAGTGTACGTCCTCTAGCGGGCTTGATCTCCTACGAGCAGTACTTC. The chain is built from TRBV30 and TRBJ2-7; 8 positions agree with TRBD2. This CDR3 comprises 18 residues. Looked up from germline, CDR1 is GTSNPN and CDR2 is SVGIG (reference sequence). Trimming took 0 bases from V and 0 from J; bases not matched to a gene: 13.

The chain links TRBV5-1 to TRBJ1-2, with D tentatively TRBD1 (6 bases). Germline V gene lookup returns CDR1 SGHRS and CDR2 YFSETQ. This CDR3 has 15 amino acids. Trimming removed 0 bases from V and 2 bases from J, with 11 bases in between. The CDR3 reads CASSLAKGDNYGYTF. The CDR3 DNA reads as TGCGCCAGCAGCTTGGCCAAGGGGGACAACTATGGCTACACCTTC. Variable domain in full (rest from reference TRBV5-1 and TRBJ1-2): KAGVTQTPRYLIKTRGQQVTLSCSPISGHRSVSWYQQTPGQGLQFLFEYFSETQRNKGNFPGRFSGRQFSNSRSEMNVSTLELGDSALYLCASSLAKGDNYGYTFGSGTRLTVV.